This T cell receptor (beta chain) was sequenced for a study of OX40 agonist ivuxolimab in advanced cancers. As to this clone: Its antigen is still unknown.

Study-wide findings and caveats: At doses 0.1 to 3.0 mg/kg, CD4+ and CD8+ clones expanded.

Patients with a history of autoimmune disease or on systemic immunosuppression were excluded. Sequenced by immunoSEQ multiplex PCR; TCRdb stores in-frame clones only, minus some. The sample lists about 46,000 clones; around nine tenths were seen once. The receptor's source is an adult with an advanced solid tumor such as melanoma, head and neck, liver or kidney cancer. The starting material was CD4+ or CD8+ T cells sorted from blood, obtained in a trial of the OX40 agonist ivuxolimab.

CDR3 in amino acids: CASTPRPDTQYF. The CDR3 coding sequence is TGTGCCAGCACCCCCCGACCGGATACGCAGTATTTT. The rearrangement uses TRBV6-1 and TRBJ2-3; no firm D call. From germline, CDR1 is MNHNS and CDR2 SASEGT. Trimming shortened V by 7 bases and J by 6 bases, and 11 bases separated the two germline ends. The CDR3 runs 12 residues.